This T cell receptor (beta chain) originates from a study of T cell repertoires in cytomegalovirus infection. Study overall: Public TCR beta signatures marked donors with CMV infection and the matching HLA. Findings and limits, study-wide: There were carriers of CMV plus the relevant HLA, and cumulative public TCR beta family frequency identified them. The ex vivo response showed dominance by HLA-C-restricted CMV-specific TCR beta clonotypes.

This clonotype was seen a few times. Antigen unknown. The CDR3 loop spans 16 amino acids. Looked up from germline, CDR1 is LNHDA and CDR2 is SQIVND (reference sequence). V lost 6 bases, J lost 4 bases, and 19 bases lay in between. MiXCR, run by TCRdb on the reads, gives a single entry per CDR3 protein. The sample has over 100,000 distinct CDR3 sequences, around 10% seen once. The sequenced sample was PBMCs, sequenced either directly or after in vitro stimulation (not recorded which). The clonotype was recovered from a human donor in good health (CMV status not recorded). Some clones in this sample may be carry-over from other donors' samples. The chain carries TRBV19 and TRBJ2-1, with a tentative D call TRBD2 (5 bases). The CDR3 here is CASSRDYISPYNEQFF. The CDR3, as DNA: TGTGCCAGTAGCCGTGACTACATCTCACCATACAATGAGCAGTTCTTC. Complete variable domain (other parts from reference TRBV19 and TRBJ2-1): DGGITQSPKYLFRKEGQNVTLSCEQNLNHDAMYWYRQDPGQGLRLIYYSQIVNDFQKGDIAEGYSVSREKKESFPLTVTSAQKNPTAFYLCASSRDYISPYNEQFFGPGTRLTVL.